This T cell receptor beta chain was documented in a study of T cell repertoires in cytomegalovirus infection. Whole-study findings and limits: Within the response measured ex vivo, HLA-C-restricted CMV-specific TCR beta clonotypes were dominant. Identification of carriers of CMV plus the relevant HLA was performed using cumulative public TCR beta family frequency.

Germline CDR1 is KGHSH and CDR2 is LQKENI. There are 14 residues in the CDR3. Trimming took off 2 bases at V and 2 bases at J, with 9 bases between the two ends. MiXCR was run by TCRdb on the reads, yielding one entry per CDR3 protein. This table has nearly 700,000 distinct CDR3 sequences, roughly 30% appearing once. For this clonotype: Its antigen is not known.

The sequences come from cultured PBMCs, collected from culture after CMV antigen stimulation. The source of this sequence is a human donor in good health (CMV status not recorded). Some clones in this sample may be carry-over from other donors' samples. The rearrangement links TRBV18 to TRBJ2-5, with a weak D call TRBD2 (5 bases). The CDR3 bases are TGTGCCAGCTCACCATCTCAGCGGCAAGAGACCCAGTACTTC. This encodes CASSPSQRQETQYF.